This record looks at one T cell receptor beta chain sequence and its context. This clonotype was seen repeatedly, ten times or more. Its antigen has not been determined. Base qualities are not provided; no much larger clone lies one nucleotide away. These data come from a study of Graves' ophthalmopathy and Graves' hyperthyroidism (dated 2018 in TCRdb). In terms of the full investigation: Peripheral blood was collected at initial diagnosis, prior to any treatment. To explore V-J signatures distinguishing ophthalmopathy from hyperthyroidism, a discovery set of roughly 100 patients (more than 40 ophthalmopathy, roughly 56 stable hyperthyroidism) was enrolled. In total, over 130 blood samples were TCR-sequenced: fewer than 50 ophthalmopathy, under 85 hyperthyroidism and some 17 hyperthyroidism-to-ophthalmopathy patients. In roughly 6 hyperthyroidism patients, T-cell repertoires of thyroid tissue and blood were compared. An independent validation cohort was composed of some 18 hyperthyroidism patients and around 15 patients who later progressed from hyperthyroidism to ophthalmopathy. For training and testing, the 100 patients in the discovery cohort were randomly divided in a 7:3 ratio. Once sampling was done, hyperthyroidism patients were given methimazole at a starting dose of 30 mg daily, while ophthalmopathy patients were given high-dose intravenous methylprednisolone. The study used TCR beta repertoire signatures to distinguish Graves' ophthalmopathy from Graves' hyperthyroidism and to predict progression to ophthalmopathy. General findings and caveats noted by the study authors: In validation, the model predicted ophthalmopathy progression with over 60% sensitivity and 72.22% specificity; some twelve predicted patients were CT-confirmed with GO in a median of around 6 months. Ophthalmopathy was separated from stable hyperthyroidism by the 13-signature model with about 88% sensitivity and around 81% specificity in cross-validation and with 80%/75% in the test set. Most expanded thyroid clonotypes with a frequency above 0.001 also appeared in blood, which suggests that blood repertoires may reflect the immune response in the thyroid. No statistical method was used to set the sample size in advance, and the investigators knew which group each participant was assigned to.

The cysteine opens and the phenylalanine closes a CDR3 of 13 amino acids. The CDR3 DNA has 39 bases and is translated from base 1. Relative to germline, V is 5 bases shorter and J is 0 bases shorter, with 10 bases between their ends. Sequences DFQATT (CDR1) and SNEGSKA (CDR2) are obtained from the germline V gene (reference sequence). For repertoire sequencing, TCR beta CDR3 regions were amplified from RNA transcripts. HTBI primers and the Qiagen OneStep RT-PCR kit were used in a first-round RT-PCR, which was followed by a second-round multiplex PCR, size selection and purification. Sequencing of the libraries was carried out on an Illumina HiSeq2000 in paired-end mode with 100 bp reads. Concerning the study's data processing: SOAPnuke was used to process the reads, removing any read that contained adapters or uncalled bases, had a mean Phred below 15, or lacked an exact match to the constant primer or identifier. COPE v1.2.5 was used to merge high-quality paired reads. Clonotypes were defined as unique nucleotide sequences and were aligned to IMGT TRB V, D and J references using MiTCR v1.1. Only V-J combinations with frequency above 0.0001 were analysed, covering 99% to 99.2% of repertoires. For each V-J combination, a TCR clonal expansion and chaos score was defined as the ratio of F50 clonal expansion to chaos observed in the TCRdist matrix. Features were reduced by Welch's t-statistics and random forest to over 10 V-J combinations, which fed a naive Bayes classifier. The similarity between thyroid and blood repertoires was quantified using the Morisita-Horn index. TCRdb itself trimmed the public reads at Q25 with fastp, ran MiXCR and retained productive beta chains. Duplicate CDR3 protein sequences are folded into a single record with the most common DNA and genes. These V and J calls derive from TCRdb rather than the authors' analysis. This sample holds roughly 500,000 distinct CDR3 sequences; 13% to 15% were observed only once. The top ten hold 8% to 10% of the sample.

The ophthalmopathy patients had moderately to severely active disease, with a Clinical Activity Score of 3 or higher, a NOSPECS grade of 4 or higher, and a disease duration of less than 3 months. Anyone with other autoimmune diseases, uncontrolled infections, pregnancy or lactation was excluded from the study. Clinical symptoms, serum thyroxine, TRAb, thyroid ultrasound and orbital computed tomography were used for diagnosis. PBMCs were isolated from about 9 ml of fresh peripheral blood by Ficoll-Paque density gradient centrifugation. Total RNA was extracted with Trizol reagent and quality-checked on an Agilent 2100 Bioanalyzer.

The TCR was taken from a woman younger than 45 with Graves' ophthalmopathy. Donor details come from another sample of the same person, matched by shared clones. Input material: blood. The rearranged segments are TRBV20-1 and TRBJ1-1; the D gene assignment is ambiguous. The sequenced DNA is TGCAGTGCTCTCCCGCACATGAACACTGAAGCTTTCTTT. It translates as CSALPHMNTEAFF.